A selection of T cell receptor beta chains follows, all from one sample in a study of blood T cell repertoires in COVID-19. TCRdb keeps only in-frame clones here, not all; method: immunoSEQ multiplex PCR. The sample yields 200,000 to 250,000 clones, around 90% seen once. The source material was PBMCs or T cells enriched from blood (not recorded which). The source is a man between 25 and 39 years old who had been exposed to COVID-19. The CDR3 runs from the conserved cysteine through the conserved F or W. A D gene is named only where the DNA matches it firmly. The size entry is marked missing in some rows and otherwise reads once, few, many or a size class.

d_gene,v_gene,j_gene,abundance,CDR3aa,CDR3nt
-,TRBV7-2,TRBJ2-2,few,CASSLEFSRTGELFF,TGTGCCAGCAGCTTAGAGTTCTCTCGGACCGGGGAGCTGTTTTTT
-,TRBV30,TRBJ2-7,-,CAWGGKVTYSYEQYF,TGTGCCTGGGGGGGCAAGGTTACATACTCCTACGAGCAGTACTTC
-,TRBV19,TRBJ1-1,-,CGPGGLLLLNTEAFF,TGTGGGCCGGGGGGGCTTTTGTTATTGAACACTGAAGCTTTCTTT
-,TRBV23-1,TRBJ1-6,-,CASSQILPGAGGLPPLHF,TGCGCCAGCAGTCAAATTCTACCAGGGGCGGGAGGACTTCCACCCCTCCACTTT
-,TRBV13,TRBJ2-1,-,CASSLFGRGNNEQFF,TGTGCCAGCAGCTTATTTGGTAGGGGGAACAATGAGCAGTTCTTC
-,TRBV14,TRBJ1-2,-,CASSQTGREYGYTF,TGTGCCAGCAGTCAAACAGGGAGGGAATATGGCTACACCTTC
TRBD1,TRBV7-2,TRBJ2-3,-,CASNPVGGQDTQYF,TGTGCCAGCAACCCGGTAGGGGGCCAGGATACGCAGTATTTT
TRBD2,TRBV15,TRBJ2-1,-,CATSGFLLAGENNEQFF,TGTGCCACCAGCGGCTTCTTATTGGCGGGGGAAAACAATGAGCAGTTCTTC
-,TRBV20-1,TRBJ2-1,-,CSAAQKRQFF,TGCAGTGCTGCCCAGAAAAGGCAGTTCTTC
-,TRBV5-4,TRBJ2-1,-,CASSSGTPYNEQFF,TGTGCCAGCAGCTCCGGGACACCTTACAATGAGCAGTTCTTC
TRBD2,TRBV5-1,TRBJ2-5,-,CASGLAGGQETQYF,TGCGCCAGCGGACTAGCGGGGGGGCAAGAGACCCAGTACTTC
TRBD2,TRBV7-3,TRBJ2-3,-,CASSSLSGGRTDTQYF,TGTGCCAGCAGCTCACTTAGCGGGGGCAGAACAGATACGCAGTATTTT
-,TRBV30,TRBJ1-6,-,CAWSVRSDSPLHF,TGTGCCTGGAGTGTACGGTCTGATTCACCCCTCCACTTT
TRBD2,TRBV9,TRBJ2-1,-,CASSVGAGNANEQFF,TGTGCCAGCAGCGTAGGAGCGGGGAACGCCAATGAGCAGTTCTTC
TRBD1,TRBV5-6,TRBJ2-7,-,CASSDDRGFSYEQYF,TGTGCCAGCAGCGACGACAGGGGATTCTCCTACGAGCAGTACTTC
-,TRBV13,TRBJ1-3,-,CASSLDRAGNTIYF,TGTGCCAGCAGCTTAGACAGGGCTGGAAACACCATATATTTT
TRBD2,TRBV29-1,TRBJ2-5,-,CSVGGLAGVETQYF,TGCAGCGTTGGAGGGCTAGCGGGGGTCGAGACCCAGTACTTC
-,TRBV4-2,TRBJ2-7,-,CASSPQQGTYEQYF,TGTGCCAGCAGCCCACAACAGGGTACCTACGAGCAGTACTTC
-,TRBV6-5,TRBJ2-5,-,CASSRTQKETQYF,TGTGCCAGCAGCAGGACACAAAAAGAGACCCAGTACTTC
-,TRBV9,TRBJ1-3,-,CASSVGPVNTIYF,TGTGCCAGCAGCGTGGGGCCCGTAAACACCATATATTTT
TRBD1,TRBV7-2,TRBJ1-3,-,CASSLATLGTGSGNTIYF,TGTGCCAGCAGCTTAGCCACACTTGGGACAGGCTCTGGAAACACCATATATTTT
-,TRBV5-5,TRBJ2-3,-,CASSLAGGWSDTQYF,TGTGCCAGCAGCTTAGCCGGGGGATGGTCAGATACGCAGTATTTT